Sequencing of this TCR beta chain was carried out in a study of T-cell reconstitution after alpha-beta-depleted transplantation in children. Preparation of the TCRbeta library was carried out with unique molecular identifiers. One entry per CDR3 protein, called by TCRdb with MiXCR from the PCR reads. Seen here are roughly 490,000 distinct CDR3 sequences, over 9.5% observed once, and the top ten hold 12% to 15%. The CDR3 totals 13 residues. The germline V and J ends were trimmed by 3 bases and 5 bases, with 10 bases remaining between them. Broader study findings: At day 60, the high TCRbeta diversity found in some patients originated from recipient T cells and thymic progenitors that had survived. Newly produced T cells mostly accounted for T-cell counts and diversity one year post-transplant. As was reported, about two months after transplant, alpha-beta T cells came from several hundred expanded graft clones.

In the case of this clonotype: Its antigen is still unknown.

Sample: PBMCs, mostly from graft donor cells, taken 180 days after TCRalphabeta/CD19-depleted stem cell transplant. The source of this sequence is a female patient aged 2-9 years who had a stem cell transplant for aplastic anemia, so the T cells may come from the graft donor. This rearrangement joins TRBV12-3 or TRBV12-4 to TRBJ2-5; weak D call: TRBD2 (6 bases). The CDR3 nucleotides read TGTGCCAGCAGTTTTGGCCTAGCGGAGACCCAGTACTTC. Its protein product is CASSFGLAETQYF.